This T cell receptor beta chain originates from a study of blood T cells in healthy people across ages (dated by TCRdb to about 2015). About the study as a whole: In model experiments, roughly one uniquely barcoded TCR beta cDNA molecule per two T cells was captured by template switching. Using the same blood draw, the study looked at two additional independent replicas of 1 million unique cDNA reads for two donors, one aged 18 to 30 and the other aged 80 or older. Age-related changes in TCR beta repertoire diversity were measured in the study by deep sequencing normalized with unique cDNA molecular identifiers. The donors were divided into four age groups: young (average around 17 years), middle-aged (roughly 40), aged (about 61) and long-lived (around 87). To avoid experimental bias, donors of different ages were distributed randomly across sequencing lanes.

The CDR3 runs 15 residues from the cysteine to the phenylalanine. Only the CDR3 DNA is retained, 45 bases long and in frame from the first base. V loses 1 base of germline sequence and J loses 0 bases, and the interval between the two ends is 10 bases. CDR1 and CDR2, looked up from the germline V gene (reference sequence), are LGHDT and YNNKEL. The paper as a whole reports these results and caveats: The CMV infection status of donors was not known, potentially confounding age-related changes in expanded clonotypes. Observed TCR beta diversity per million T cells fell roughly linearly with age, and a significant reduction was already apparent by age roughly 40. Because profiling used bulk unsorted PBMCs, naive and antigen-experienced compartments could not be compared conclusively. Compared with the aged group, the long-lived group had more naive CD4+ T cells, fewer expanded clones and increased TCR diversity, a pattern suggesting age selection. Observed TCR beta diversity correlated strongly with the percentage of naive T cells measured by flow cytometry. Estimates of total diversity from one million sequenced T cells were regarded as lower bounds and underestimates.

Libraries were constructed by 5' RACE. These reads were obtained on an Illumina HiSeq 2500. A second PCR of 7 to 11 cycles was performed with a sample-barcoded 5' primer and a J-beta primer mix. A template-switch 5' adaptor carrying 12 random nucleotides introduced a unique molecular identifier onto each TCR beta cDNA molecule. Each sample yielded at least 3 million CDR3-containing paired-end reads. First-strand cDNA was synthesized from all RNA with the Mint cDNA synthesis kit, primed by a TRBC-specific oligonucleotide. After uracil-DNA glycosylase treatment, a first 18-cycle PCR used universal primers M1SS and BC2_uni_R on all cDNA. The original pipeline was this. For normalization, 1 million high-quality reads, each with a distinct molecular identifier, were randomly selected from each sample. Reads sharing molecular identifiers were discarded rather than binned into consensus sequences. MiTCR, with a Q25 quality threshold and the strictest error-elimination algorithm, was used for CDR3 identification, clonotype clustering and error correction. A nonparametric unseen species model using Euler transformation provided a lower-bound estimate of total TCR beta diversity. TCRdb trimmed public reads at Q25 via fastp, called clones via MiXCR and kept in-frame beta chains. One record per CDR3 amino acid sequence lists the most common genes and DNA. The V and J calls and clone size come from TCRdb's table, not from the authors' own analysis. Recorded for this sample are roughly 680,000 distinct CDR3 sequences; 49% of them occurred a single time. The top ten clonotypes cover 30% to 35% of the sample.

The approximately 40 donors, aged about 6 to 95 years, were systemically healthy Caucasian individuals from Russia. Each donor gave 8 to 10 milliliters of peripheral blood, collected into EDTA-treated Vacutainer tubes. Ficoll-Paque density-gradient centrifugation was used to isolate PBMCs, with at least 7 million per sample. Total RNA was extracted from PBMCs with Trizol reagent, with at least 5.5 micrograms obtained per sample. Naive CD45RAhigh/CD27high T cell percentages were measured by flow cytometry on a PBMC aliquot from every donor. On this clonotype itself: No antigen is known for it. No base quality values were provided; no much bigger clone lies one nucleotide off.

The receptor was derived from a woman aged 55-70 years in good health. Sequenced input: blood. The rearranged segments are TRBV3-1 and TRBJ2-7; there is no confident call for the D gene. The CDR3 reads as follows: CASSQALRYSYEQYF. The base sequence is TGTGCCAGCAGCCAAGCCCTGCGGTACTCCTACGAGCAGTACTTC.